These 7 T cell receptor beta chains originate from one sample sequenced in a study of cytomegalovirus exposure and HLA in healthy donors (dated by TCRdb to 2016 to 2017). Libraries came from the immunoSEQ multiplex PCR assay. For the multiplex PCR, a mixture combining 60 forward primers for TCR Vbeta segments and 13 reverse primers for TCR Jbeta segments was used. TCRdb limited this immuneACCESS table to in-frame rearrangements with V and J called. A share of clones is missing; checked studies link under half to unresolved V genes, and the rest is unexplained. The sample has 250,000 to 350,000 clones on record, around 80% of them singletons. About 0.3% of the sample rests with the top ten. Sequenced: PBMCs. The receptors here all came from a girl aged 2-15 years in good health and CMV-seronegative.

The chain carries TRBV5-1 and TRBJ2-2, with TRBD1 matching 10 bases. The CDR3 contains 17 residues. Germline assignment: CDR1 SGHRS and CDR2 YFSETQ. V lost 1 base, J lost 5 bases, and 8 bases stayed unmatched. This chain's CDR3 is CASSLSDRGRGTGELFF. The CDR3 nucleotides are TGCGCCAGCAGCTTGTCCGACAGGGGGCGAGGGACCGGGGAGCTGTTTTTT.

The rearrangement joins TRBV10-3 to TRBJ1-6; 7 bases are shared with TRBD1. Germline V gene data show CDR1 as ENHRY and CDR2 as SYGVKD. The CDR3 length is 14 residues. With V trimmed by 9 bases and J by 7 bases, 9 bases remained unmatched. Here the CDR3 DNA reads TGTGCCATTAGAACAGAGGGACAGAATTCACCCCTCCACTTT. Protein: CAIRTEGQNSPLHF.

V and J are TRBV7-9 and TRBJ1-2; the D gene is possibly TRBD1 (6 bases). The germline V gene has CDR1 SEHNR and CDR2 FQNEAQ (reference sequence). CDR3 length equals 14 residues. V lost 0 bases and J lost 1, with 6 bases in between. The CDR3 here is CASSLAGHNYGYTF. As DNA, the CDR3 is TGTGCCAGCAGCTTAGCGGGACATAACTATGGCTACACCTTC.

This clone appeared once. The rearrangement joins TRBV6-1 to TRBJ2-7, with D possibly being TRBD2 (5 bases). The CDR3 is 14 amino acids. V was shortened by 3 bases and J by 2 bases, with 11 bases between the two germline ends. The germline V gene encodes CDR1 MNHNS and CDR2 SASEGT. This CDR3 is CASSELDSTYEQYF. DNA for the CDR3: TGTGCCAGCAGTGAGCTGGACTCCACCTACGAGCAGTACTTC.

In its sample, this clone was seen a few times. This chain joins TRBV2 and TRBJ1-3; 7 bases are shared with TRBD1. The CDR3 loop spans 12 amino acids. Unmatched junction bases numbered 5, after V lost 11 bases and J lost 4 bases. CDR1 and CDR2 from the germline V gene are SNHLY and FYNNEI. CDR3 sequence: CAGQGEGNTIYF. The CDR3 DNA sequence: TGTGCCGGCCAGGGGGAGGGAAACACCATATATTTT.

The chain joins TRBV7-2 to TRBJ1-2; 11 bases map to TRBD1. The CDR3 is made up of 14 amino acids. The V gene end was trimmed by 0 bases and the J gene end by 7 bases; junction bases not matched to a gene: 1. Germline V CDR1 and CDR2: SGHTA, FQGNSA. The CDR3 sequence is CASSLAGTGGGYTF. The CDR3 coding sequence is TGTGCCAGCAGCTTAGCCGGGACAGGGGGTGGCTACACCTTC.

This chain uses TRBV11-3 with TRBJ2-5, with 14 bases aligning to TRBD2. Germline values: CDR1 SGHNT, CDR2 YENEEA. The CDR3 has 17 residues. The trim removed 1 base at V and 2 bases at J, leaving 3 bases unmatched. The chain's CDR3 is CASSLGGLAGGQETQYF. CDR3 DNA sequence: TGTGCCAGCAGCTTAGGAGGACTAGCGGGGGGTCAAGAGACCCAGTACTTC.